The T cell receptor (beta chain) under discussion was sequenced for a study of shared clonotypes between healthy human individuals. J was trimmed by 3 bases and V by 1 base; bases with no gene match: 6. The CDR3 contains 15 residues. The germline V gene encodes CDR1 SNHLY and CDR2 FYNNEI. Comments on this clone: The sample carries other DNA sequences with the same CDR3.

Method: immunoSEQ multiplex PCR; TCRdb's copy keeps in-frame clones and lacks some. The table shows nearly 2 million clones, with roughly 94% occurring only once. CD45RO-negative CD8 cells positively selected for CCR7 made up the naive population, which excluded terminally differentiated effector memory CD45RA+ cells. The chain has TRBV2 and TRBJ2-7; 7 nucleotides align to TRBD2. The sample consisted of naive CD8+ T cells sorted from blood. This sequence was found in a man aged 18 to 30 in good health. CDR3 nucleotides: TGTGCCAGCAGTGAAGGACTAGCTTCGAACTACGAGCAGTACTTC. Its translation is CASSEGLASNYEQYF.